This TCR beta chain came from a study of blood T cell repertoires in COVID-19. The cohort comprised adults aged roughly 18 to 95 years residing in about two dozen US areas. Donors were grouped by their self-reported clinical history. Here immunoSEQ multiplex PCR was the method, and the copy in TCRdb shows in-frame clones only, minus some. The sample consists of roughly 190,000 clones, 84% of them appearing once. This TCR was recovered from a woman in her 30s who had recovered from COVID-19. Source material: PBMCs or T cells enriched from blood (not recorded which).

CDR3 sequence reads: CASRRGQLTEAFF. CDR3 sequence (DNA): TGTGCCAGCAGACGTGGACAGCTCACTGAAGCTTTCTTT. V is TRBV5-6 and J is TRBJ1-1, with a weak D call TRBD1 (6 bases). The germline V gene encodes CDR1 SGHDT and CDR2 YYEEEE. The CDR3 runs to 13 residues. With 5 bases removed from V and 4 bases from J, the gap between germline ends came to 12 bases.